Following are 3 T cell receptor beta chains from one sample sequenced in a study of vaccination and CD4 T cells after COVID-19 (dated by TCRdb to between 2021 and 2024). This specimen's treatment or condition label, per the study, means: approximately nine-day PBMC culture with coronavirus spike peptide pools or control peptides (ViraFEST assay). The antigens these receptors bind are not known. Library preparation was by PCR. The sequencer was an Illumina iSeq 100. At the Johns Hopkins FTIC core, DNA from the cultured CD4+ T cells underwent TCR sequencing with the Oncomine TCR Beta short-read assay. The public reads were reanalyzed by TCRdb: fastp trimming at Q25, MiXCR alignment, in-frame beta chains only. Each CDR3 protein appears once, grouped with its most common genes and DNA. The sample data list approximately 15,000 distinct CDR3 sequences, and around 40% of these were observed just once. Around 5.6% of the sample rests with the top ten.

Sequences were derived from CD4+ T cells from blood, cultured in vitro, sampled before SARS-CoV-2 vaccination. These receptors originate from a human donor who had recovered from COVID-19.

The genes are TRBV6-1 and TRBJ2-7; D is perhaps TRBD2 (6 bases). Per the germline V gene, CDR1 is MNHNS and CDR2 is SASEGT. Between the trimmed V and J ends, which lost 3 bases and 2 bases, there was a span of 17 bases. The CDR3 contains 16 residues. CDR3 nucleotides: TGTGCCAGCAGTGATTCGGGTGGAGGGAGAACCTACGAGCAGTACTTC. It is translated as CASSDSGGGRTYEQYF.

This CDR3 is CASRVGQGDNEQYF. Here the CDR3 DNA reads TGTGCCAGCAGGGTGGGACAGGGGGACAACGAGCAGTACTTC. The chain joins TRBV11-3 to TRBJ2-7, with 11 nucleotides matching TRBD1. J was trimmed by 5 bases and V by 6 bases; bases with no gene match: 6. Germline assignment: CDR1 SGHNT and CDR2 YENEEA. This CDR3 region has 14 residues.

This clonotype was found a few times. The rearrangement joins TRBV2 to TRBJ1-2; D is perhaps TRBD1 (6 bases). V lost 5 bases and J 8 bases, leaving 15 bases between the germline ends. CDR1 SNHLY and CDR2 FYNNEI come from the germline V gene. The CDR3 has 13 residues. CDR3 bases: TGTGCCAGCAGTTACGGGACACCTTTAGGCTACACCTTC. It codes for CASSYGTPLGYTF. Full variable domain (rest looked up from reference TRBV2 and TRBJ1-2): EPEVTQTPSHQVTQMGQEVILRCVPISNHLYFYWYRQILGQKVEFLVSFYNNEISEKSEIFDDQFSVERPDGSNFTLKIRSTKLEDSAMYFCASSYGTPLGYTFGSGTRLTVV.